This T cell receptor beta chain comes out of a study of chemoradiotherapy in HPV16-positive cancers. The study, taken as a whole, reports: Candidate HPV-specific clones and E7-related TCR motifs grew in tumor during treatment.

Concerning this clone: As yet, its antigen is unknown.

This CDR3 spans 13 amino acids. Germline V gives CDR1 SGHNT, CDR2 YYREEE (reference sequence). Deletions cut 9 bases from V and 5 bases from J, with 16 bases between. Here immunoSEQ multiplex PCR was the method, and the copy in TCRdb shows in-frame clones only, minus some. The sample carries thousands of clones, about 80% recorded once. Over chemoradiotherapy, repertoires were sampled more than once. The clonotype originates from a human donor with HPV-associated anogenital cancer. The J gene is TRBJ2-3, the V gene TRBV5-4; TRBD1 might be the D (6 bases). The specimen was tumor tissue, collected from a patient who underwent chemoradiotherapy. CDR3 residues: CATLDSRGDTQYF. The CDR3 DNA reads TGTGCCACCCTTGATTCCAGGGGAGATACGCAGTATTTT. The full variable domain, rest sourced from reference TRBV5-4 and TRBJ2-3, is ETGVTQSPTHLIKTRGQQVTLRCSSQSGHNTVSWYQQALGQGPQFIFQYYREEENGRGNFPPRFSGLQFPNYSSELNVNALELDDSALYLCATLDSRGDTQYFGPGTRLTVL.